The rows below give T cell receptor beta chains drawn from one sample of a study of shared clonotypes between healthy human individuals. Generated by immunoSEQ multiplex PCR, the TCRdb table keeps only in-frame clones and is missing some. The sample carries approximately 480,000 clones, nearly 80% recorded once. Material: PBMCs. The receptors were gathered from a woman aged 40-49 years in good health. Some clones in this sample may be carry-over from other donors' samples. Both conserved end residues are part of each CDR3. D genes are given only for firm matches. Clone size is not always given. Where it is, it says once, few, many or a class for expanded clones.

cdr3_aa cdr3_nt j_call d_call clone_size v_call cdr3_length
CASSFSSYEQYF TGTGCCAGCAGCTTTAGCTCCTACGAGCAGTACTTC TRBJ2-7 NA NA TRBV7-2 12
CASRGQREISAQYF TGTGCCAGCAGGGGCCAGCGGGAGATTAGCGCGCAGTATTTT TRBJ2-3 TRBD2 NA TRBV25-1 14
CASSLSGYNGYTF TGTGCCAGCAGTTTATCCGGGTATAATGGCTACACCTTC TRBJ1-2 NA NA TRBV28 13
CASSQRTGNTEAFF TGTGCCAGCAGTCAAAGGACAGGGAACACTGAAGCTTTCTTT TRBJ1-1 TRBD1 NA TRBV6-5 14
CASSPRQRGGSYEQYF TGCGCCAGCAGCCCGAGGCAACGGGGAGGTTCCTACGAGCAGTACTTC TRBJ2-7 NA few TRBV4-1 16
CASSPPDRDNSPLHF TGTGCCAGCAGTCCACCCGACAGGGACAATTCACCCCTCCACTTT TRBJ1-6 TRBD1 NA TRBV28 15
CASKLRRARRAQPQHF TGTGCCAGCAAACTCCGGCGGGCTAGGAGGGCTCAGCCCCAGCATTTT TRBJ1-5 NA NA TRBV11-3 16
CASSDEPSSGNTIYF TGTGCCAGCAGTGATGAACCGAGCTCTGGAAACACCATATATTTT TRBJ1-3 NA once TRBV2 15
CASSLASGPYEQYF TGTGCCAGCAGCTTAGCATCAGGGCCCTACGAGCAGTACTTC TRBJ2-7 NA NA TRBV7-9 14
CATSRGLGAGSYNEQFF TGTGCCACCAGCAGAGGACTCGGGGCAGGCTCCTACAATGAGCAGTTCTTC TRBJ2-1 NA once TRBV15 17
CASSQEGAGGPQGQFF TGTGCCAGCAGCCAAGAGGGAGCGGGAGGGCCCCAGGGGCAGTTCTTC TRBJ2-1 TRBD2 NA TRBV4-2 16
CASSSTGPTDTQYF TGTGCCAGCAGCTCTACTGGACCCACAGATACGCAGTATTTT TRBJ2-3 NA NA TRBV11-3 14
CASSPVGFAGTGELFF TGTGCCAGCAGCCCCGTCGGCTTTGCTGGCACCGGGGAGCTGTTTTTT TRBJ2-2 NA NA TRBV7-9 16
CASSLGAGSSYEQYF TGTGCCAGCAGCTTAGGTGCGGGGAGCTCCTACGAGCAGTACTTC TRBJ2-7 NA NA TRBV7-2 15
CASSVLGGELFF TGTGCCAGCAGCGTTCTAGGCGGGGAGCTGTTTTTT TRBJ2-2 NA many TRBV9 12
CASSQADRDNEKLFF TGTGCCAGCAGCCAAGCCGACAGGGACAATGAAAAACTGTTTTTT TRBJ1-4 TRBD1 NA TRBV4-2 15
CSVGGQGAVGYTF TGCAGCGTTGGGGGACAGGGGGCGGTTGGCTACACCTTC TRBJ1-2 TRBD1 NA TRBV29-1 13
CSVEGLDLNEQFF TGCAGCGTTGAAGGACTAGACTTGAATGAGCAGTTCTTC TRBJ2-1 NA NA TRBV29-1 13
CASSPLNMNTEAFF TGTGCCAGCAGCCCCCTTAACATGAACACTGAAGCTTTCTTT TRBJ1-1 NA NA TRBV6-5 14
CAISELRYEQYF TGTGCCATCAGTGAGCTACGCTACGAGCAGTACTTC TRBJ2-7 NA NA TRBV10-3 12
CASSLDQSSYNEQFF TGTGCCAGCAGCCTAGACCAGAGCTCCTACAATGAGCAGTTCTTC TRBJ2-1 NA NA TRBV7-3 15
CSYSAGMAYEQYF TGCAGCTACTCTGCGGGGATGGCCTACGAGCAGTACTTC TRBJ2-7 NA NA TRBV29-1 13
CASSQDRSGKYGYTF TGTGCCAGCAGCCAAGATCGTTCAGGGAAGTATGGCTACACCTTC TRBJ1-2 NA once TRBV14 15
CASSQDRAAYGYTF TGTGCCAGCAGCCAAGATAGGGCAGCTTATGGCTACACCTTC TRBJ1-2 NA NA TRBV4-2 14
CSVESSGSYNEQFF TGCAGCGTTGAATCGAGCGGGAGTTACAATGAGCAGTTCTTC TRBJ2-1 TRBD2 NA TRBV29-1 14
CASSLKPMATSAQYF TGTGCCAGCTCCTTGAAGCCCATGGCGACCTCAGCGCAGTACTTC TRBJ2-7 NA NA TRBV5-6 15
CASSLDGPYEQYF TGTGCCAGCAGCCTCGACGGACCCTACGAGCAGTACTTC TRBJ2-7 NA NA TRBV5-6 13
CASRMTVQGGYTF TGTGCCAGCAGGATGACAGTTCAGGGTGGCTACACCTTC TRBJ1-2 NA many TRBV2 13
CASSEMSGGQETQYF TGTGCCAGCAGTGAAATGTCAGGGGGCCAAGAGACCCAGTACTTC TRBJ2-5 TRBD1 NA TRBV2 15
CASRTGQAINYEQYF TGTGCCAGCAGAACCGGACAGGCCATAAACTACGAGCAGTACTTC TRBJ2-7 TRBD1 NA TRBV28 15
CASSSLAGARYEQYF TGTGCCAGCAGCTCACTAGCGGGCGCTCGTTACGAGCAGTACTTC TRBJ2-7 TRBD2 NA TRBV11-2 15
CASSSDQPQHF TGTGCCAGCAGCTCCGATCAGCCCCAGCATTTT TRBJ1-5 NA few TRBV7-4 11
CASSLYSRVSYNEQFF TGTGCCAGCAGCTTATATTCCCGAGTTTCTTACAATGAGCAGTTCTTC TRBJ2-1 NA many TRBV7-2 16
CASSSRTGSNEQFF TGCGCCAGCAGCTCCCGGACAGGGAGCAATGAGCAGTTCTTC TRBJ2-1 TRBD1 NA TRBV5-1 14
CASSLVQTYEQYF TGTGCCAGCAGCTTAGTTCAAACCTACGAGCAGTACTTC TRBJ2-7 NA NA TRBV7-8 13
CASSLRQESREQYF TGTGCCAGCAGCTTGCGCCAGGAAAGCCGAGAGCAGTACTTC TRBJ2-7 NA NA TRBV5-4 14
CASSLGQGYQETQYF TGCGCCAGCAGCTTGGGTCAGGGTTACCAAGAGACCCAGTACTTC TRBJ2-5 NA NA TRBV5-1 15